The 23 T cell receptor beta chains presented below share a single source sample, sequenced in a study of blood T cell repertoires in COVID-19. Using immunoSEQ multiplex PCR, the repertoire was profiled, and TCRdb retains in-frame clones only, with some absent. The sample has about 69,000 clones, 79% seen once. The specimen was peripheral blood. These receptors all stem from a human donor in a cohort sampled during active COVID-19.

The gene calls are TRBV15 and TRBJ2-1, with a weak D call TRBD1 (6 bases). Trimming stripped 0 bases from V and 7 bases from J, with 13 bases between. This CDR3 comprises 15 residues. Germline CDR1 is LNHNV and CDR2 is YYDKDF (reference sequence). The CDR3 loop reads CATSRDLWQGNEQFF. CDR3 nucleotide sequence: TGTGCCACCAGCAGAGATTTGTGGCAGGGGAATGAGCAGTTCTTC.

The chain joins TRBV2 to TRBJ2-4; 14 bases are a match to TRBD2. V shed 6 bases, J shed 1 base, and the junction held 11 bases outside the gene matches. CDR1 is SNHLY, CDR2 FYNNEI, per germline. The CDR3 runs 19 residues. The CDR3: CASSTPTSGRAKAKNIQYF. CDR3 coding DNA: TGTGCCAGCAGCACCCCGACTAGCGGGAGGGCGAAGGCCAAAAACATTCAGTACTTC.

The V and J genes are TRBV4-1 and TRBJ2-2, with 8 bases identical to TRBD2. With V trimmed by 2 bases and J by 6 bases, 2 bases remained unmatched. The CDR3 is 14 residues long. Germline-derived CDR1 and CDR2 are MGHRA and YSYEKL. The CDR3 nucleotides are TGCGCCAGCAGCCAATTCGGGGGGGCCGGGGAGCTGTTTTTT. As protein: CASSQFGGAGELFF.

This clone has more than one count but fewer than ten. At one end, the junction sequence differs from germline, possibly due to a read error. This chain uses TRBV7-7 with TRBJ2-5, with TRBD2 identical over 13 bases. The CDR3 has 16 amino acids. Germline lookup yields CDR1 SSHAT and CDR2 FNYEAQ (reference sequence). The CDR3 nucleotides read TGTGCTAGCAGCCCAGGACTAGCGGGGGCTCAAGAGACCCAGTACTTC. It encodes CASSPGLAGAQETQYF.

The rearrangement uses TRBV29-1 and TRBJ2-3; a possible D gene is TRBD1 (5 bases). Germline V gene lookup returns CDR1 SQVTM and CDR2 ANQGSEA. The CDR3 loop spans 13 amino acids. The CDR3 sequence: CAIDSGGTDTQYF. Here the CDR3 DNA reads TGCGCGATAGACAGTGGGGGCACAGATACGCAGTATTTT.

J is TRBJ2-7 and V is TRBV4-1, with unresolved D. Trimming left V 1 base short and J 1 base short, with 14 bases between. This CDR3 is built from 16 residues. The V gene's germline CDR1 is MGHRA and CDR2 YSYEKL. CDR3: CASSQGYSGVSYEQYF. The CDR3 coding sequence is TGCGCCAGCAGCCAAGGATATTCAGGTGTTTCCTACGAGCAGTACTTC.

The chain joins TRBV27 to TRBJ2-1; D might be TRBD2 (6 bases). Between the trimmed V and J ends, which lost 0 bases and 4 bases, there was a span of 22 bases. CDR1 and CDR2 (germline): MNHEY, SMNVEV (reference sequence). CDR3 length equals 19 residues. This CDR3 is CASSLSWSGERWGYNEQFF. CDR3 bases: TGTGCCAGCAGTTTATCGTGGTCGGGGGAACGGTGGGGTTACAATGAGCAGTTCTTC.

This rearrangement joins TRBV19 to TRBJ2-1, with 12 bases aligning to TRBD2. The CDR3 length is 15 residues. Germline V gives CDR1 LNHDA, CDR2 SQIVND (reference sequence). Trimming removed 1 base from V and 7 bases from J; junction bases left unmatched: 2. The CDR3, as DNA: TGTGCCAGTAGTATAGGGACTAGCGGGGCGAATGAGCAGTTCTTC. It yields the protein CASSIGTSGANEQFF. The full variable domain, its missing parts supplied by reference TRBV19 and TRBJ2-1, is DGGITQSPKYLFRKEGQNVTLSCEQNLNHDAMYWYRQDPGQGLRLIYYSQIVNDFQKGDIAEGYSVSREKKESFPLTVTSAQKNPTAFYLCASSIGTSGANEQFFGPGTRLTVL.

The chain carries TRBV19 and TRBJ2-5, with D maybe TRBD1 (6 bases). This CDR3 region has 15 residues. Trimming took off 2 bases at V and 1 base at J, with 11 bases between the two ends. Germline lookup yields CDR1 LNHDA and CDR2 SQIVND (reference sequence). This CDR3 reads CASSIIRGTQETQYF. In DNA form, the CDR3 reads TGTGCCAGTAGTATAATCAGGGGAACCCAAGAGACCCAGTACTTC.

The chain couples TRBV6-1 to TRBJ1-6, with a possible D match to TRBD1 (5 bases). Germline V gene sequence: CDR1 MNHNS, CDR2 SASEGT. The CDR3 has 15 residues. Trimming stripped 1 base from V and 5 bases from J, with 9 bases between. The CDR3 sequence is CASSEVTANNSPLHF. Here the CDR3 DNA reads TGTGCCAGCAGTGAAGTGACAGCTAATAATTCACCCCTCCACTTT.

This clone was seen a single time. The germline gene is not matched at one end of the junction; a read error may be the cause. The chain uses TRBV5-4 and TRBJ1-1, with D hard to call. CDR1 and CDR2 (germline): SGHNT, YYREEE (reference sequence). This CDR3 has 13 amino acids. CDR3 protein: CASSLDRATVSLF. As DNA, the CDR3 is TGTGCCAGCAGCTTGGACCGAGCGACCGTCTCTCTCTTT.

CDR3 protein: CASSRDRELPQHF. Written as DNA, the CDR3 is TGTGCCAGCAGCCGGGACAGGGAACTGCCCCAGCATTTT. The chain employs TRBV7-2 and TRBJ1-5, with TRBD1 matching 9 bases. CDR1 is SGHTA, CDR2 FQGNSA, per germline. CDR3 size: 13 residues. V trimming: 5 bases; J trimming: 9 bases; junction bases outside the gene matches: 5.

The chain combines TRBV27 with TRBJ1-1; no firm D call. CDR1 and CDR2 (germline): MNHEY, SMNVEV (reference sequence). Trimming shortened V by 1 base and J by 0 bases, and 3 bases separated the two germline ends. The CDR3 is made up of 13 amino acids. The CDR3 DNA reads TGTGCCAGCAGTTTATTAGTGAACACTGAAGCTTTCTTT. The encoded protein is CASSLLVNTEAFF.

The genes are TRBV2 and TRBJ2-1; 9 nucleotides align to TRBD2. With 9 bases clipped from V and 7 bases from J, the junction kept 7 bases outside the gene matches. The CDR3 length is 13 residues. Per the germline V gene, CDR1 is SNHLY and CDR2 is FYNNEI. The CDR3: CARGASGANEQFF. The CDR3 DNA is TGTGCCAGAGGGGCTAGCGGGGCTAATGAGCAGTTCTTC.

The V call is TRBV2, the J call TRBJ2-7, with TRBD2 matching 7 bases. Germline trimming cut 3 bases from V and 0 bases from J; bases unmatched to any gene: 11. This CDR3 spans 17 amino acids. Germline V gives CDR1 SNHLY, CDR2 FYNNEI. CDR3 region: CASSDMGGSSSSYEQYF. The CDR3 bases are TGTGCCAGCAGTGACATGGGGGGGTCCTCGAGCTCCTACGAGCAGTACTTC.

The table lists this clone with many counts. V usage is TRBV6-2 or TRBV6-3 and J usage is TRBJ1-1; 7 nucleotides match TRBD1. Germline loops: CDR1 MNHEY, CDR2 SVGEGT. The CDR3 runs to 15 residues. Germline trimming cut 2 bases from V and 1 base from J; bases unmatched to any gene: 4. In nucleotides, the CDR3 is TGTGCCAGCAGTTACCATGACAGGGAGAACACTGAAGCTTTCTTT. Amino acids: CASSYHDRENTEAFF.

The chain uses TRBV30 and TRBJ1-4; a possible D gene is TRBD1 (5 bases). Trimming pared 0 bases from V and 4 bases from J, leaving 9 bases between. The CDR3 length is 14 residues. Germline CDR1 and CDR2: GTSNPN and SVGIG (reference sequence). For the CDR3, the DNA is TGTGCCTGGAGTGTTGGGGGACTTAATGAAAAACTGTTTTTT. Translation: CAWSVGGLNEKLFF.

The chain combines TRBV6-6 with TRBJ1-5; 8 positions agree with TRBD1. The CDR3 contains 14 residues. The germline gives CDR1 MNHNY, CDR2 SVGAGI (reference sequence). The trim removed 2 bases at V and 4 bases at J, leaving 1 base unmatched. The CDR3 here is CASSYRTGNQPQHF. CDR3 sequence (DNA): TGTGCCAGCAGTTACCGGACAGGGAATCAGCCCCAGCATTTT.

This chain links TRBV6-5 with TRBJ1-5, with D possibly TRBD1 on 5 matching bases. There are 14 residues in the CDR3. V was shortened by 8 bases and J by 8 bases, with 19 bases between the two germline ends. The germline CDR1 and CDR2 sequences are MNHEY and SVGAGI. CDR3 in amino acids: CASLETGGTKPQHF. The CDR3 nucleotides read TGTGCCAGCCTCGAAACCGGGGGAACGAAGCCCCAGCATTTT.

J is TRBJ2-3 and V is TRBV5-1; 8 nucleotides line up with TRBD2. The V segment lost 3 bases and the J segment 1 base; nucleotides outside the gene matches: 4. This CDR3 is built from 15 residues. Germline CDR1 SGHRS, CDR2 YFSETQ. The CDR3 sequence is CASSSRGAGTDTQYF. The CDR3 DNA follows: TGCGCCAGCAGCTCGCGGGGGGCGGGCACAGATACGCAGTATTTT.

V is TRBV5-4 and J is TRBJ2-7, with 13 bases lining up with TRBD2. Trimming cost V 2 bases and J 3 bases; bases outside gene matches: 2. CDR1 and CDR2 from the germline V gene are SGHNT and YYREEE (reference sequence). This CDR3 comprises 15 residues. The CDR3 loop is CASSLRTSGSYEQYF. CDR3 nucleotides: TGTGCCAGCAGCTTACGGACTAGCGGGAGCTACGAGCAGTACTTC.

This chain uses TRBV19 with TRBJ1-1, with unresolved D. With 7 bases removed from V and 4 bases from J, the gap between germline ends came to 13 bases. CDR1 is LNHDA and CDR2 is SQIVND in the germline V gene (reference sequence). This CDR3 contains 13 residues. As DNA, the CDR3 is TGTGCCAGTAAGGTACGGGGAGGCACTGAAGCTTTCTTT. It translates to CASKVRGGTEAFF.

The chain is built from TRBV6-2 or TRBV6-3 and TRBJ1-1; possibly TRBD1 for D (6 bases). This CDR3 contains 15 residues. Germline assignment: CDR1 MNHEY and CDR2 SVGEGT. Trimming left V 6 bases short and J 5 bases short, with 19 bases between. This CDR3 is CASSSRGGGITEAFF. In DNA, the CDR3 is TGTGCCAGCAGCTCTCGGGGAGGGGGGATAACTGAAGCTTTCTTT.